The clone carrying this T cell receptor beta chain was counted only a few times. Its antigen is undetermined. Sequencing was performed with immunoSEQ multiplex PCR; in TCRdb, only in-frame clones are kept and a portion is missing. Among about 120,000 clones listed, about nine tenths were seen once. This record comes from a study of T cell responses to AZD1222 COVID-19 vaccine. The CDR3 has 13 residues. Between the trimmed V and J ends, which lost 3 bases and 5 bases, there was a span of 9 bases. Per germline, CDR1 LGHDT and CDR2 YNNKEL (reference sequence). Second-dose intervals near 4 or 12 weeks were combined. Findings of the study overall: Repertoires were obtained only post-peak T cell response.

The specimen comprised peripheral blood, sampled 28 days after the second AZD1222 dose. The clonotype originates from an adult who received the AZD1222 COVID-19 vaccine. The rearrangement links TRBV3-1 (or the pseudogene TRBV3-2) to TRBJ2-3, with no clear D. CDR3: CASSQYPEDTQYF. The CDR3 DNA reads as TGTGCCAGCAGCCAGTACCCCGAAGATACGCAGTATTTT.